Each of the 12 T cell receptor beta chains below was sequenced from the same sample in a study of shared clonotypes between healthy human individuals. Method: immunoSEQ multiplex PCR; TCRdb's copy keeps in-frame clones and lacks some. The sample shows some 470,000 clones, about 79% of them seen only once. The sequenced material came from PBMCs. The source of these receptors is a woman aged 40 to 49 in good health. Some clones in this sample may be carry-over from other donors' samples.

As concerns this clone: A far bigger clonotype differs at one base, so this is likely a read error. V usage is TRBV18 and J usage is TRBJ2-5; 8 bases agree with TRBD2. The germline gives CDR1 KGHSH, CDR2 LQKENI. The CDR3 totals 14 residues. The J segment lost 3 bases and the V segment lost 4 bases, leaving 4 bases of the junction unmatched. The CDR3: CASSRSAGEETQYF. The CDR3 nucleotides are TGTGCCAGCTCACGATCAGCGGGAGAAGAGACCCAGTACTTC.

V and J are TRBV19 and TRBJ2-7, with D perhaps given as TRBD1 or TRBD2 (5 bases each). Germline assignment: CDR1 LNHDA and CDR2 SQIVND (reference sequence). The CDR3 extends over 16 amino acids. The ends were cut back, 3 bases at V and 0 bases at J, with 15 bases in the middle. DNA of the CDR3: TGTGCCAGTAGTATGCTGGCGGGCAGGGACTCCTACGAGCAGTACTTC. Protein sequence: CASSMLAGRDSYEQYF.

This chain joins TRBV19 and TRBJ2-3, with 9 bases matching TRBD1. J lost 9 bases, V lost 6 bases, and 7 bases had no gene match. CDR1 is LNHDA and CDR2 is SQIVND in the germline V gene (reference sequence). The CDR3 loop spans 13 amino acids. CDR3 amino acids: CASRDRGAGTQYF. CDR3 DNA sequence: TGTGCCAGTAGAGACAGGGGGGCAGGGACGCAGTATTTT.

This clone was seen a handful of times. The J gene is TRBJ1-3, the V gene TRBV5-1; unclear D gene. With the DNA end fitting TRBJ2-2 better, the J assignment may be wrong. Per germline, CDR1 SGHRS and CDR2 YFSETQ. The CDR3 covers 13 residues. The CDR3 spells CASSLPDLGELFF. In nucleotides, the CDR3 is TGCGCCAGCAGCTTGCCAGACCTCGGGGAGCTGTTTTTT.

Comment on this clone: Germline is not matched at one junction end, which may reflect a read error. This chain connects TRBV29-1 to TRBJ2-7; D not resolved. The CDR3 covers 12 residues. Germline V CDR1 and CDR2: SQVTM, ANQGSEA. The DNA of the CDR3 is TGCAGCGCCGCACAGCTCTCCTCCGAGCAGTACTTC. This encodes CSAAQLSSEQYF.

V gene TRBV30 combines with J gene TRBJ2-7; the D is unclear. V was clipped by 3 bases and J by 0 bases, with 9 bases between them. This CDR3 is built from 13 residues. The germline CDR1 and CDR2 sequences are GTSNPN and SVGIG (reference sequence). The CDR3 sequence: CAWRGPNSYEQYF. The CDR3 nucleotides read TGTGCCTGGAGGGGCCCCAACTCCTACGAGCAGTACTTC.

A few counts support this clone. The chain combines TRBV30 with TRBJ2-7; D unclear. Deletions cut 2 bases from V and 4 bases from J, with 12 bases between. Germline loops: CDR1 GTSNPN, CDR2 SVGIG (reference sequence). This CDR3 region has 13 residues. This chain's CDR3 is CAWSMGYSYEQYF. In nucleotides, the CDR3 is TGTGCCTGGAGTATGGGATACTCTTACGAGCAGTACTTC.

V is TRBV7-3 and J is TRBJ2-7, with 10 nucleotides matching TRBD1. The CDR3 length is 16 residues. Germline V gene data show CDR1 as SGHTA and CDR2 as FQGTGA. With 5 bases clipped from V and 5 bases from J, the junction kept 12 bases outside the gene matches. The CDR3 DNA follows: TGTGCCAGCAGCCCAAACTCCGGGACAGGGGTCCACGAGCAGTACTTC. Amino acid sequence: CASSPNSGTGVHEQYF. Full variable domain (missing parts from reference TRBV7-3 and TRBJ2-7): GAGVSQTPSNKVTEKGKYVELRCDPISGHTALYWYRQSLGQGPEFLIYFQGTGAADDSGLPNDRFFAVRPEGSVSTLKIQRTERGDSAVYLCASSPNSGTGVHEQYFGPGTRLTVT.

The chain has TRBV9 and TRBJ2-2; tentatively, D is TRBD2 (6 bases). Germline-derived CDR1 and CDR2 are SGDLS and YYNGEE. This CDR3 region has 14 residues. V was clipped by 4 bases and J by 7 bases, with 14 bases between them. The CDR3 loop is CASSPLLADGELFF. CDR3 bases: TGTGCCAGCAGCCCCCTACTAGCTGACGGGGAGCTGTTTTTT.

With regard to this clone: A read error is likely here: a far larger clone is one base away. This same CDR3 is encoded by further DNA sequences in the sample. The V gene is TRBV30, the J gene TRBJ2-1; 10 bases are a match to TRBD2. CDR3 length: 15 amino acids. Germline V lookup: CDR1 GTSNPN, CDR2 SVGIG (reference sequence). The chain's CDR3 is CAWSGTSGPQNEQFF. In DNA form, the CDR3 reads TGTGCCTGGAGTGGGACTAGCGGACCACAGAATGAACAGTTCTTC.

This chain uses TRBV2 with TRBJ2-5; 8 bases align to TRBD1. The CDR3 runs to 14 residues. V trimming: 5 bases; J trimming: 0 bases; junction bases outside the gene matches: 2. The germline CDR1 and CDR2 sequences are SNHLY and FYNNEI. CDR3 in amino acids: CASSRQGHQETQYF. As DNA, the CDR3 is TGTGCCAGCAGTCGACAGGGGCACCAAGAGACCCAGTACTTC.

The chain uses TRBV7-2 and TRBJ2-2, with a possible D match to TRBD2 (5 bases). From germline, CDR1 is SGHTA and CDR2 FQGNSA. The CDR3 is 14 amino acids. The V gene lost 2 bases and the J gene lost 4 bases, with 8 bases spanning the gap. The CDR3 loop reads CASSLLATTGELFF. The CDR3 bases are TGTGCCAGCAGCTTACTAGCTACCACCGGGGAGCTGTTTTTT.